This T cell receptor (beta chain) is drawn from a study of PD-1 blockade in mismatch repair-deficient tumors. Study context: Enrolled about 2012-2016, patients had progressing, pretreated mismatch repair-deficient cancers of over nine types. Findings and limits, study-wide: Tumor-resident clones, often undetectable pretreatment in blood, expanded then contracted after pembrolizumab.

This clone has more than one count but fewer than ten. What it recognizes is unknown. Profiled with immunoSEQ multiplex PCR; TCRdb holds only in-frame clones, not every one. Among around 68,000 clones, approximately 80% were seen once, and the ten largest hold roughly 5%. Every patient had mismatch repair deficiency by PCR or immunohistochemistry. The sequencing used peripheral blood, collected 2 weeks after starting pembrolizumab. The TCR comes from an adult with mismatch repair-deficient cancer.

CDR3 amino acids: CASSFGKAKNTGELFF. DNA for the CDR3: TGTGCCAGCAGCTTCGGGAAAGCTAAAAACACCGGGGAGCTGTTTTTT. The rearrangement uses TRBV5-4 and TRBJ2-2; possible D gene TRBD2, 5 bases. The length of the CDR3 is 16 residues. V lost 2 bases and J lost 2, with 13 bases in between. CDR1 is SGHNT, CDR2 YYREEE, per germline (reference sequence).